This T cell receptor beta chain is from a study of blood T cells in healthy people across ages. Germline V gene sequence: CDR1 LGHDT, CDR2 YNNKEL (reference sequence). The CDR3 runs 14 residues. The junction had 5 bases not matched to a gene; V was cut back by 2 bases and J by 5 bases. A second about 6 to 12 cycle PCR used barcoded and J-beta primers. TCRdb ran MiXCR on the 5' RACE reads and lists one entry per CDR3 protein. The sample lists about 730,000 distinct CDR3 sequences; more than 40% were seen once. The chain couples TRBV3-1 to TRBJ1-1; TRBD1 matches 7 bases. This clonotype was sampled from a woman in her sixties or seventies in good health. Material: blood. This chain's CDR3 is CASSQTTGETEAFF. In DNA, the CDR3 is TGTGCCAGCAGCCAAACAACAGGGGAAACTGAAGCTTTCTTT.